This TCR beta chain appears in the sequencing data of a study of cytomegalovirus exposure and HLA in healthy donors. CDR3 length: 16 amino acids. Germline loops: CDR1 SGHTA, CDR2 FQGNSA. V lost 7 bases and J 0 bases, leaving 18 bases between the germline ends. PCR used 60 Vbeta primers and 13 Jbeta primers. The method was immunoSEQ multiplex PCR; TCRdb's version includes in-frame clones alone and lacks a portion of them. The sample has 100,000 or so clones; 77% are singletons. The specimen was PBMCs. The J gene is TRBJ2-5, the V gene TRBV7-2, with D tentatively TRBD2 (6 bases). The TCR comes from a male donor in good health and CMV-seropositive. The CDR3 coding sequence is TGTGCCAGCACCCTCCACGGGCGCGGGGACCAAGAGACCCAGTACTTC. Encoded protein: CASTLHGRGDQETQYF.